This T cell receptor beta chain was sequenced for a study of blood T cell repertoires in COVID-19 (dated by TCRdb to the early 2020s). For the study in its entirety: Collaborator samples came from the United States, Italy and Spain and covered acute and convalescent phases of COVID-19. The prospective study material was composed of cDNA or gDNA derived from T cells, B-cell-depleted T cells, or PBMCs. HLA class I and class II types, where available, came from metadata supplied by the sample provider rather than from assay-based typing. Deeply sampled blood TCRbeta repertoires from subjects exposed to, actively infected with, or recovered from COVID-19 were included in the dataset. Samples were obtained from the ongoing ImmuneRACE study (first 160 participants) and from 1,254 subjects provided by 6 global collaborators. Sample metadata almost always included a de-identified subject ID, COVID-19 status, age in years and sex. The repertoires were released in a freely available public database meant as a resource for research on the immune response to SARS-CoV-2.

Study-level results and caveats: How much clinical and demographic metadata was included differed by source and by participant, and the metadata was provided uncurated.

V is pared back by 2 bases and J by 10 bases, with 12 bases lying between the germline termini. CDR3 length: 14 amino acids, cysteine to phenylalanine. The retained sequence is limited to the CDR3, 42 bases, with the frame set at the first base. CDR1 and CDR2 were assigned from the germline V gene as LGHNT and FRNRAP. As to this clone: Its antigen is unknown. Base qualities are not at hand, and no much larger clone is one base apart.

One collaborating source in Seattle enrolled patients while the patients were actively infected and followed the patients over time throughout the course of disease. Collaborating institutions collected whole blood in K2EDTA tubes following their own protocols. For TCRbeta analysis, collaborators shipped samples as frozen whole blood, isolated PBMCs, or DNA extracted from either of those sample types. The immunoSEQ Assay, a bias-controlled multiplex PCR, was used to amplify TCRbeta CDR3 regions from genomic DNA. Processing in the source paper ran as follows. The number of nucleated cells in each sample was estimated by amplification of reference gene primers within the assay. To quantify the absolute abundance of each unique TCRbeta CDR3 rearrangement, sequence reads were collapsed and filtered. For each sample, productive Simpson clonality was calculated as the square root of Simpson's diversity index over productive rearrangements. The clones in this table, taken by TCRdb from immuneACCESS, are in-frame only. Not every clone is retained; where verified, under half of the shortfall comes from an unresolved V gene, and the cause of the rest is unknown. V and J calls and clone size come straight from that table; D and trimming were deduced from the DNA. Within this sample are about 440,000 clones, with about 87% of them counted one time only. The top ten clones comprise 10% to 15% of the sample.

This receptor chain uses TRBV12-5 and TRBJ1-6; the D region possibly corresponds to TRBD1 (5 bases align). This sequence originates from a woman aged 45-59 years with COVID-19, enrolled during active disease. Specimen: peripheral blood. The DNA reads TGTGCTAGTGGTTTGTGGGGCAGGGAATCACCCCTCCACTTT. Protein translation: CASGLWGRESPLHF.